These 12 T cell receptor beta chains share one sample of origin, sequenced in a study of cytomegalovirus exposure and HLA in healthy donors. Sequenced by immunoSEQ multiplex PCR; TCRdb stores in-frame clones only, minus some. The sample has around 150,000 clones, 88% seen once. The sample comprised PBMCs. These receptors came from a man aged 18 to 30 in good health and CMV-seronegative.

The V and J genes are TRBV6-1 and TRBJ2-1; 8 bases map to TRBD1. Germline assignment: CDR1 MNHNS and CDR2 SASEGT. V shed 10 bases and J 6 bases; nucleotides not matched to a gene: 11. The CDR3 has 14 residues. For the CDR3, the DNA is TGTGCCACTATACGGGGACAGGAGCTCAATGAGCAGTTCTTC. Translated: CATIRGQELNEQFF.

This sequence joins TRBV5-1 and TRBJ2-1; the match to TRBD2 covers 11 bases. This CDR3 is 15 amino acids long. Trimming took 1 base from V and 9 from J; bases not matched to a gene: 6. Germline V gene sequence: CDR1 SGHRS, CDR2 YFSETQ. The CDR3 DNA sequence: TGCGCCAGCAGCTTGAGTACTAGCGGGAGAATTGAGCAGTTCTTC. This codes for CASSLSTSGRIEQFF.

V gene TRBV28 combines with J gene TRBJ1-1; TRBD1 agrees at 9 bases. The CDR3 contains 16 residues. Germline V gives CDR1 MDHEN, CDR2 SYDVKM. The trim removed 3 bases at V and 1 base at J, leaving 6 bases unmatched. The CDR3 sequence: CASSFPDRGANTEAFF. CDR3 nucleotide sequence: TGTGCCAGCAGTTTTCCTGACAGGGGGGCGAACACTGAAGCTTTCTTT.

The gene calls are TRBV4-1 and TRBJ2-2; 7 bases are shared with TRBD1. V trimming: 4 bases; J trimming: 6 bases; junction bases outside the gene matches: 8. The CDR3 contains 15 residues. CDR1 and CDR2 (germline): MGHRA, YSYEKL. Here the CDR3 reads CASSPLEGAAGELFF. The CDR3 DNA reads as TGCGCCAGCAGCCCCCTTGAGGGGGCGGCCGGGGAGCTGTTTTTT.

This clone was found a few times. The chain joins TRBV11-3 to TRBJ2-1; TRBD2 aligns across 8 bases. V shed 5 bases, J shed 3 bases, and the junction held 15 bases outside the gene matches. The CDR3 spans 18 residues. In germline, CDR1 is SGHNT, CDR2 YENEEA. In DNA, the CDR3 is TGTGCCAGCAGCCCCGGGGGGGGAAGGGTTCGTGACTACAATGAGCAGTTCTTC. Its translation: CASSPGGGRVRDYNEQFF.

A word on this clone: This same CDR3 is encoded by further DNA sequences in the sample. V gene TRBV27 combines with J gene TRBJ2-1, with a tentative D call TRBD2 (5 bases). Trimming took off 6 bases at V and 4 bases at J, with 10 bases between the two ends. The germline CDR1 and CDR2 sequences are MNHEY and SMNVEV (reference sequence). CDR3 length: 13 amino acids. CDR3 sequence reads: CASSGNPYNEQFF. CDR3 DNA sequence: TGTGCCAGCAGCGGGAATCCATACAATGAGCAGTTCTTC.

The chain is built from TRBV15 and TRBJ1-2; D possibly corresponds to TRBD1 (6 bases). Germline CDR1 and CDR2: LNHNV and YYDKDF (reference sequence). V gave up 3 bases and J gave up 6 bases, with 20 bases separating them. This CDR3 is 16 amino acids long. This CDR3 reads CATSRAGGHLDHGYTF. Written as DNA, the CDR3 is TGTGCCACCAGCAGGGCTGGGGGACATTTGGACCATGGCTACACCTTC.

The gene calls are TRBV28 and TRBJ1-2; D might be TRBD1 (5 bases). V lost 1 base to trimming and J lost 7 bases, with 13 bases between them. Per the germline V gene, CDR1 is MDHEN and CDR2 is SYDVKM. The CDR3 is 14 amino acids. As DNA, the CDR3 is TGTGCCAGCAGTTTATTGGCCGCGGGGGGTGGCTACACCTTC. This sequence encodes CASSLLAAGGGYTF.

The rearrangement uses TRBV11-3 and TRBJ1-1; D is unclear. Germline V lookup: CDR1 SGHNT, CDR2 YENEEA. The length of the CDR3 is 13 residues. Trimming took off 2 bases at V and 5 bases at J, with 9 bases between the two ends. CDR3 sequence: CASSLIRETEAFF. The CDR3 DNA reads TGTGCCAGCAGCTTAATCCGGGAAACTGAAGCTTTCTTT.

V usage is TRBV18 and J usage is TRBJ2-7; 7 nucleotides line up with TRBD1. Germline V CDR1 and CDR2: KGHSH, LQKENI. The V segment lost 5 bases and the J segment 7 bases; nucleotides outside the gene matches: 11. CDR3 length: 14 residues. CDR3 amino acids: CASSSLEGAGEQYV. CDR3 coding DNA: TGTGCCAGCTCATCGTTAGAGGGGGCCGGTGAGCAGTACGTC.

V usage is TRBV5-1 and J usage is TRBJ2-7, with D perhaps TRBD2 (5 bases). Per the germline V gene, CDR1 is SGHRS and CDR2 is YFSETQ. Trimming cost V 0 bases and J 7 bases, with 20 bases left between them. The CDR3 sequence is 16 residues long. CDR3 nucleotides: TGCGCCAGCAGCTTGGAACGGCGGGCCCCCCATCGGGAGCAGTACTTC. Its translation: CASSLERRAPHREQYF.

This clone was seen only once. The V gene is TRBV4-3, the J gene TRBJ2-1; 7 bases line up with TRBD2. The V gene's germline CDR1 is LGHNA and CDR2 YSLEER. After removal of 3 bases from V and 0 bases from J, the junction contained 2 bases not matched to a gene. CDR3 size: 15 residues. In DNA, the CDR3 is TGCGCCAGCAGCCAGACTAGCACCTCCTACAATGAGCAGTTCTTC. Translating gives CASSQTSTSYNEQFF.